Listed below are T cell receptor beta chains from one sample, sequenced in a study of blood T cell repertoires in COVID-19. Clones were sequenced by immunoSEQ multiplex PCR, and TCRdb holds only the in-frame ones, with some missing. Altogether around 140,000 clones are present, more than 75% being singletons, with the ten largest covering around 4.8%. The sequencing input was peripheral blood. The receptors stem from a human donor in a cohort sampled during active COVID-19. Each CDR3 is given without its conserved first and last residue.

V,J,CDR3
TRBV9,TRBJ1-1,ASSLGQNTEAF
TRBV7-2,TRBJ1-2,ASSLSIYGYT
TRBV19,TRBJ1-5,ASSPLGQGRGKNQPQH
TRBV14,TRBJ1-1,ASSQDLPSPEAF
TRBV9,TRBJ2-1,ASSVRGLVYNEQF
TRBV30,TRBJ2-1,AWSVLEEQF
TRBV15,TRBJ1-1,ATSRGINPGAF
TRBV19,TRBJ2-6,ASSYNRQPIISNVLT
TRBV7-2,TRBJ2-7,ASSLLAGATYEQY
TRBV5-1,TRBJ1-2,ASRLRGQDYGYT
TRBV18,TRBJ2-5,ASSLRQGMAQETQY
TRBV6-5,TRBJ1-6,ASSYSPEYSSPLH
TRBV5-1,TRBJ2-4,ASGDGQLGLAKNIQY
TRBV28,TRBJ1-6,ASRPDGQANSPLH
TRBV7-8,TRBJ2-3,ASTERNTDTQY
TRBV7-8,TRBJ2-6,ASSLGTGFSGANVLT
TRBV3-1/TRBV3-2,TRBJ1-4,ASSLRGSNEKLF
TRBV25-1,TRBJ2-5,ASSGTFVETQY
TRBV19,TRBJ2-3,ASSIGRTSGGTDTQY
TRBV5-5,TRBJ2-1,ASTQGASGEQF
TRBV11-2,TRBJ1-5,ASSDGTGVSNQPQH
TRBV5-1,TRBJ2-1,ASSLEGRGFNEQF
TRBV19,TRBJ2-5,ASSAWDSNKETQY
TRBV10-1,TRBJ2-5,ASSESSSSGYQETQY
TRBV25-1,TRBJ1-1,ASSSDRNTEAF
TRBV28,TRBJ1-2,ASSSTGRDFGYT
TRBV11-3,TRBJ2-7,ASSPAYEQY
TRBV6-6,TRBJ2-7,ASSPSTYEQY
TRBV3-1/TRBV3-2,TRBJ1-2,ASSQGAGANGYT
TRBV5-1,TRBJ2-3,ASSLGPRGTGYTDTQY
TRBV19,TRBJ2-7,ASSIGLGRAESYEQY
TRBV2,TRBJ2-3,ASSEGGLFTDTQY
TRBV6-1,TRBJ2-5,ASSDLLGRGETQY
TRBV19,TRBJ1-5,ASTPAQGAGNQPQH
TRBV7-8,TRBJ2-6,ASSIHGSGSGANVLT
TRBV5-6,TRBJ1-5,ASSPGGGDQPQH
TRBV3-1/TRBV3-2,TRBJ1-2,ASSQDGGRGYT
TRBV12-3/TRBV12-4,TRBJ1-2,ASSPTGTNGYT
TRBV7-2,TRBJ2-5,ASSQSWGGETQY
TRBV2,TRBJ1-4,ASRDGTGATNEKLF
TRBV5-6,TRBJ1-2,ASSGQGARGYGYT
TRBV28,TRBJ1-2,ASSPRGSGYT
TRBV10-3,TRBJ1-6,ATRQGSSYNSPLH
TRBV29-1,TRBJ1-4,SSLVGTGAAGEKLF
TRBV7-3,TRBJ2-3,ASSLSSTDTQY
TRBV6-5,TRBJ1-1,ASKAGGAHGTEAF
TRBV11-3,TRBJ2-5,ASSLDRYQETQY
TRBV10-3,TRBJ1-6,AISAVGGQGNSPLH
TRBV5-8,TRBJ2-2,ASSLYRGYSDTGELF
TRBV5-1,TRBJ2-3,ASSLTNLLTDTQY
TRBV4-1,TRBJ2-1,ASSQLPGLAGAQNEQF
TRBV6-5,TRBJ1-1,ASSSILQNTEAF